The 12 T cell receptor beta chains in this list originate from one sample, sequenced in a study of blood T cell repertoires in COVID-19. Measured with immunoSEQ multiplex PCR; TCRdb has only the in-frame clones, and not every one. The sample gives about 250,000 clones, around 90% of which show up once; 0.94% is in the top ten. Sequencing was performed on peripheral blood. The receptors derive from a woman in her thirties or forties who had recovered from COVID-19.

This rearrangement joins TRBV27 to TRBJ2-3, with D possibly matching TRBD2 (5 bases). The CDR3 has 15 residues. Between the trimmed V and J ends, which lost 1 base and 2 bases, there was a span of 10 bases. The germline CDR1 and CDR2 sequences are MNHEY and SMNVEV (reference sequence). The CDR3 is CASSLFGSHTDTQYF. CDR3 DNA: TGTGCCAGCAGTTTATTTGGGAGCCACACAGATACGCAGTATTTT.

The chain joins TRBV9 to TRBJ2-3; 7 bases are shared with TRBD2. The CDR3 runs to 16 residues. Unmatched junction bases numbered 6, after V lost 2 bases and J lost 0 bases. CDR1 is SGDLS, CDR2 YYNGEE, per germline. CDR3 in amino acids: CASSVGGSGSTDTQYF. The CDR3 nucleotides read TGTGCCAGCAGCGTGGGGGGGAGCGGTAGCACAGATACGCAGTATTTT.

The chain has TRBV18 and TRBJ2-1; D possibly corresponds to TRBD2 (6 bases). Trimming took off 2 bases at V and 4 bases at J, with 24 bases between the two ends. The CDR3 length is 19 residues. Germline V gives CDR1 KGHSH, CDR2 LQKENI. The CDR3 sequence is CASSPFSRQTSTGYNEQFF. The CDR3 nucleotides are TGTGCCAGCTCACCATTTTCCAGGCAGACTAGTACGGGATACAATGAGCAGTTCTTC. Variable domain in full (rest from reference TRBV18 and TRBJ2-1): NAGVMQNPRHLVRRRGQEARLRCSPMKGHSHVYWYRQLPEEGLKFMVYLQKENIIDESGMPKERFSAEFPKEGPSILRIQQVVRGDSAAYFCASSPFSRQTSTGYNEQFFGPGTRLTVL.

This rearrangement joins TRBV11-2 to TRBJ2-3, with 12 nucleotides matching TRBD2. The CDR3 extends over 16 amino acids. With 1 base clipped from V and 5 bases from J, the junction kept 4 bases outside the gene matches. Germline V CDR1 and CDR2: SGHAT, FQNNGV. The CDR3 spells CASSLGLAGAKDTQYF. The DNA of the CDR3 is TGTGCCAGCAGCTTAGGACTAGCGGGAGCCAAAGATACGCAGTATTTT.

The DNA for the CDR3 is TGTGCCAGCACTACCCCTTACGAGCAGTACTTC. Its protein product is CASTTPYEQYF. The chain couples TRBV2 to TRBJ2-7; D remains unclear. The CDR3 is made up of 11 amino acids. V lost 7 bases and J lost 4, with 8 bases in between. The germline CDR1 and CDR2 sequences are SNHLY and FYNNEI.

The rearrangement uses TRBV30 and TRBJ1-1, with TRBD1 matching over 7 bases. The CDR3 has 13 residues. Trimming removed 4 bases from V and 4 bases from J; junction bases left unmatched: 6. Germline V gene sequence: CDR1 GTSNPN, CDR2 SVGIG (reference sequence). CDR3 sequence reads: CAWNYRGSTEAFF. The CDR3 bases are TGTGCCTGGAATTACAGGGGTTCCACTGAAGCTTTCTTT. The variable domain in full, completed from reference TRBV30 and TRBJ1-1, reads SQTIHQWPATLVQPVGSPLSLECTVEGTSNPNLYWYRQAAGRGLQLLFYSVGIGQISSEVPQNLSASRPQDRQFILSSKKLLLSDSGFYLCAWNYRGSTEAFFGQGTRLTVV.

This sequence joins TRBV19 and TRBJ2-7; unclear D gene. CDR1 LNHDA and CDR2 SQIVND come from the germline V gene (reference sequence). CDR3 length equals 15 residues. Trimming shortened V by 3 bases and J by 2 bases, and 14 bases separated the two germline ends. CDR3 amino acids: CASSIDVGFTYEQYF. In nucleotides, the CDR3 is TGTGCCAGTAGTATTGATGTCGGGTTCACCTACGAGCAGTACTTC.

The rearrangement links TRBV24-1 to TRBJ1-1; 7 bases map to TRBD1. The ends lost 0 bases at V and 9 bases at J; junction bases unmatched: 3. Germline V lookup: CDR1 KGHDR, CDR2 SFDVKD. The CDR3 is 13 residues long. The CDR3 DNA is TGTGCCACCAGTGATTTGGGGGGACAGCAAGCTTTCTTT. This encodes CATSDLGGQQAFF.

The CDR3 DNA reads TGTGCCAGTAGGGACCAGGGGGGTTCACCCCTCCACTTT. Protein: CASRDQGGSPLHF. This rearrangement joins TRBV19 to TRBJ1-6, with 7 bases aligning to TRBD1. The germline V gene encodes CDR1 LNHDA and CDR2 SQIVND (reference sequence). V was clipped by 6 bases and J by 9 bases; unmatched bases: 5. The CDR3 extends over 13 amino acids.

V gene TRBV19 combines with J gene TRBJ2-6, with D uncertain. Germline lookup yields CDR1 LNHDA and CDR2 SQIVND (reference sequence). This CDR3 has 15 amino acids. Trimming took 10 bases from V and 0 from J, leaving 13 bases between them. The CDR3, as DNA: TGTGCCACCAACAACCCATACTCTGGGGCCAACGTCCTGACTTTC. Translated, it gives CATNNPYSGANVLTF.

The chain is built from TRBV3-1 (or the pseudogene TRBV3-2) and TRBJ2-5, with D uncertain. CDR3 length: 13 residues. V was cut by 4 bases and J by 7 bases, with 13 bases left in between. Germline CDR1 and CDR2: LGHDT and YNNKEL (reference sequence). For the CDR3, the DNA is TGTGCCAGCAGCCCAAGTAGTTCTATGACCCAGTACTTC. It yields the protein CASSPSSSMTQYF.

This chain connects TRBV7-2 to TRBJ1-3; D not certain. Germline CDR1 and CDR2: SGHTA and FQGNSA. The germline V and J ends were trimmed by 1 base and 0 bases, with 7 bases remaining between them. CDR3 size: 15 residues. CDR3 bases: TGTGCCAGCAGCTTAGACATAAGCTCTGGAAACACCATATATTTT. Its translation: CASSLDISSGNTIYF.